This record concerns one T cell receptor (beta chain) sequence. Only in-frame clones appear in the TCRdb table, and some are missing; sequencing was by immunoSEQ multiplex PCR. The data hold around 100,000 clones, with 89% observed a single time. The CDR3 length is 13 residues. V gave up 5 bases and J gave up 3 bases; unmatched junction bases: 3. Per germline, CDR1 SGHNT and CDR2 YENEEA. This sample is drawn from a study of blood T cell repertoires in COVID-19. The sequenced material came from peripheral blood. The J gene is TRBJ2-7, the V gene TRBV11-3; 8 nucleotides line up with TRBD1. This sequence originates from a woman aged 80 or older in a cohort sampled during active COVID-19. CDR3 in DNA: TGTGCCAGCAGCCGCGGGACAGGCTACGAGCAGTACTTC. It specifies CASSRGTGYEQYF.